What follows describes a single TCR beta chain. Assay: immunoSEQ multiplex PCR; the TCRdb copy retains only in-frame clones and omits some. The sample lists fewer than 400,000 clones; 85% were seen once. The data are from a study of blood T cell repertoires in COVID-19. Overall study context: Both acute and convalescent COVID-19 samples were obtained from the United States, Italy and Spain.

The CDR3 runs 13 residues. Germline V gene data show CDR1 as MNHEY and CDR2 as SMNVEV (reference sequence). The J segment lost 8 bases and the V segment lost 2 bases, leaving 1 base of the junction unmatched. The chain uses TRBV27 and TRBJ2-1; 9 bases fit TRBD2. Sequenced input: peripheral blood. The clonotype originates from a woman aged 18-29 years with acute or convalescent COVID-19. The CDR3 reads CASSLRLADEQFF. In DNA form, the CDR3 reads TGTGCCAGCAGTTTAAGACTAGCGGATGAGCAGTTCTTC.